The present entry profiles one TCR beta chain with its context. This record comes from a study of blood T cell repertoires in COVID-19. The overall study: Acute and convalescent COVID-19 specimens originated in the United States, Italy and Spain. In each case, the material was cDNA or gDNA derived from T cells, B-cell-depleted T cells, or PBMCs.

TCRdb's table, derived via immunoSEQ multiplex PCR, lists solely in-frame clones and lacks some. The data show 150,000 to 200,000 clones, roughly 88% seen once. Trimming at V came to 3 bases and at J to 2 bases, leaving 3 bases not matched to a gene. Germline lookup yields CDR1 SGDLS and CDR2 YYNGEE. The CDR3 has 15 amino acids. Sequencing was carried out using peripheral blood. This chain uses TRBV9 with TRBJ2-7; 12 nucleotides align to TRBD2. The origin of this receptor is a woman of 80 years or more with acute or convalescent COVID-19. CDR3 nucleotides: TGTGCCAGCAGCGAAGGACTAGCGGGAACCTACGAGCAGTACTTC. As protein: CASSEGLAGTYEQYF.